This T cell receptor beta chain is from a study of blood T cell repertoires in COVID-19. Study at large: The study drew acute and convalescent COVID-19 samples from the United States, Italy and Spain.

V was shortened by 0 bases and J by 0 bases, with 18 bases between the two germline ends. The CDR3 extends over 19 amino acids. Germline V lookup: CDR1 LGHNA, CDR2 YSLEER. Under the authors' procedure: From reference gene primer amplification, estimates of nucleated cell counts were derived. Clones were sequenced by immunoSEQ multiplex PCR, and TCRdb holds only the in-frame ones, with some missing. V, J and clone size are those of that table, while D and trimming were read from the DNA. The repertoire consists of 150,000 to 200,000 clones, with just over 90% occurring once and the leading ten covering around 4.8%.

The TCR comes from a man aged 18 to 29 with COVID-19, enrolled during active disease. The chain has TRBV4-3 and TRBJ1-3; TRBD1 might be the D (5 bases). Sequencing input: peripheral blood. DNA of the CDR3: TGCGCCAGCAGCCAAGACGCACCACCAGGGCCCAGCTCTGGAAACACCATATATTTT. Its protein product is CASSQDAPPGPSSGNTIYF.